This entry features one TCR beta chain sequence. Repertoires were generated with immunoSEQ multiplex PCR, while TCRdb's copy carries only in-frame clones and drops some. The repertoire consists of some 58,000 clones, with about 91% occurring once and the leading ten covering roughly 4.2%. These data come from a study of blood T cell repertoires in COVID-19. CDR3 length: 16 residues. V was clipped by 2 bases and J by 5 bases; unmatched bases: 11. Per the germline V gene, CDR1 is SGHNT and CDR2 is YYREEE (reference sequence). Sequencing was done on a sample of peripheral blood. This TCR came from a man between 45 and 60 years old with active COVID-19. V gene TRBV5-4 combines with J gene TRBJ2-7; 9 bases map to TRBD2. The CDR3 DNA reads as TGTGCCAGCAGCTTCAGGGGTGGGACTAGCTCTAACGAGCAGTACTTC. Translated, it gives CASSFRGGTSSNEQYF.